The clone carrying this TCR beta chain has a handful of counts. Its antigen is unknown. These data come from a study of T cell repertoires in cytomegalovirus infection. Study as a whole: Carrying CMV and the relevant HLA type showed in public TCR beta signatures. The study's findings and limits: Summed public TCR beta family frequency identified CMV carriers bearing the relevant HLA. Dominating the ex vivo response were HLA-C-restricted CMV-specific TCR beta clonotypes.

TCRdb ran MiXCR on the reads and lists one entry per CDR3 protein. There are 510,000 or so distinct CDR3 sequences in the sample; about a quarter occur only once, and about 13% lies in the top ten. The germline V gene encodes CDR1 SGHVS and CDR2 FNYEAQ. Trimming pared 5 bases from V and 4 bases from J, leaving 14 bases between. This CDR3 has 14 amino acids. This chain links TRBV7-6 with TRBJ1-1; D call uncertain. Sequencing was carried out using PBMCs. This clonotype was sampled from a human donor in good health (CMV status not recorded). Some clones in this sample may be carry-over from other donors' samples. The CDR3 coding sequence is TGTGCCAGCAGCCCGGACCCCACGAGCACTGAAGCTTTCTTT. This codes for CASSPDPTSTEAFF.